This is a list of T cell receptor beta chains from one sample in a study of PD-L1 blockade in urothelial cancer. Assay: immunoSEQ multiplex PCR; the TCRdb copy retains only in-frame clones and omits some. The table has fewer than 50,000 clones, over 75% seen once. Sequencing used PBMCs, obtained around atezolizumab (anti-PD-L1) treatment. The origin of the receptors is a donor aged 40 or over with urothelial cancer. The CDR3 runs from the conserved cysteine through the conserved F or W. Each record gives: V gene, D gene, J gene, clone size, CDR3 DNA, CDR3 protein. The D gene is left open where the match is weak. Rows may omit the clone size; those that give it use once, few, many or a size class.

>TRBV30|.|TRBJ2-7|.
TGTGCCTGGAGTGTACCCACCTATGGAGGCCACTACGAGCAGTACTTC
CAWSVPTYGGHYEQYF
>TRBV28|.|TRBJ1-2|.
TGTGCCAGCAGGCCCCCGCTCACCGAGTATGGCTACACCTTC
CASRPPLTEYGYTF
>TRBV29-1|TRBD1|TRBJ1-5|.
TGCAGCGTCCTACAGGGGGCAGAGCAGCCCCAGCATTTT
CSVLQGAEQPQHF
>TRBV30|TRBD2|TRBJ2-1|.
TGTGCCTGGAATTGGGGCGGGAGCCCCAATGAGCAGTTCTTC
CAWNWGGSPNEQFF
>TRBV27|.|TRBJ1-2|.
TGTGCCAGCAGCTGGAGGGGACTGTCCTATGGCTACACCTTC
CASSWRGLSYGYTF
>TRBV4-3|TRBD2|TRBJ2-3|few
TGCGCCAGCAGCCAAGATCTTTCCGGGGGACTATTGGCAGATACGCAGTATTTT
CASSQDLSGGLLADTQYF
>TRBV29-1|TRBD1|TRBJ1-1|once
TGCAGCGTTGAACAGGGGGCTGGCACTGAAGCTTTCTTT
CSVEQGAGTEAFF
>TRBV7-2|.|TRBJ2-1|.
TGTGCCAGCAGCTTACCCGGGTCTCGCTCCTACAATGAGCAGTTCTTC
CASSLPGSRSYNEQFF
>TRBV7-9|.|TRBJ2-1|.
TGTGCCAGCAGCTTAGCCCTTGGTAGCGGTGAGCAGTTCTTC
CASSLALGSGEQFF
>TRBV4-2|TRBD1|TRBJ1-2|.
TGTGCCAGCAGCCCCGCTTCCGGCGGACAGGGGGCGCGGATCTATGGCTACACCTTC
CASSPASGGQGARIYGYTF
>TRBV6-1|.|TRBJ1-4|.
TGTGCCAGCAGCGACTCATGGGCTAATGAAAAACTGTTTTTT
CASSDSWANEKLFF
>TRBV6-5|.|TRBJ2-3|.
TGTGCCAGCAGTTACTCGTGGCAGACTAGCACAGATACGCAGTATTTT
CASSYSWQTSTDTQYF
>TRBV19|TRBD1|TRBJ1-1|.
TGTGCCAGTAGTAAAGGGGGGACAGGGAATCCCCTTGAAGCTTTCTTT
CASSKGGTGNPLEAFF
>TRBV7-2|.|TRBJ1-2|.
TGTGCCAGCAGCCCCCCTGGGCAGGCCGTTGGCTACACCTTC
CASSPPGQAVGYTF
>TRBV7-3|TRBD2|TRBJ2-5|.
TGTGCCAGCAGCCCCGCGGGGGGGACCCAAGAGACCCAGTACTTC
CASSPAGGTQETQYF
>TRBV11-1|.|TRBJ2-7|.
TGTGCCAGCAGCCCGGTGGCAGGGGCTAGCGAGCAGTACTTC
CASSPVAGASEQYF
>TRBV5-4|TRBD2|TRBJ2-5|.
TGTGCCAGCAGCGGGGCCTTAGCGGGGAGACAAGAGACCCAGTACTTC
CASSGALAGRQETQYF
>TRBV28|TRBD2|TRBJ2-1|.
TGTGCCAGCAGGCGGGGGGGCCTCTCCTACAATGAGCAGTTCTTC
CASRRGGLSYNEQFF
>TRBV11-3|.|TRBJ2-5|.
TGTGCCAGCAGCTTACCACAGGGCCAAGAGACCCAGTACTTC
CASSLPQGQETQYF
>TRBV2|.|TRBJ2-3|.
TGTGCCAGCAGTGAAATTAGCGGCACAGATACGCAGTATTTT
CASSEISGTDTQYF
>TRBV7-2|.|TRBJ1-5|once
TGTGCCAGCAGCTTAGCCGGGGGGCTCAATCAGCCCCAGCATTTT
CASSLAGGLNQPQHF
>TRBV6-1|TRBD1|TRBJ2-7|.
TGTGCCAGCAGTGAAGCGCTGGGGGGACAGGGTATGAACGAGCAGTACTTC
CASSEALGGQGMNEQYF
>TRBV23-1|.|TRBJ2-7|.
TGCGCCAGCAGTCAACCCTGGGAGGAGGCCTACGAGCAGTACTTC
CASSQPWEEAYEQYF
>TRBV29-1|.|TRBJ2-7|.
TGCAGCGTCCGCCGGGACACCATGACCTACTACGAGCAGTACTTC
CSVRRDTMTYYEQYF
>TRBV2|.|TRBJ1-1|.
TGTGCCAGCAGTCGGACACAGAACACTGAAGCTTTCTTT
CASSRTQNTEAFF
>TRBV7-2|.|TRBJ2-1|.
TGTGCCAGCAGCTTAGCGCGGTGGAATGAGCAGTTCTTC
CASSLARWNEQFF
>TRBV2|.|TRBJ2-7|.
TGTGCCAGCAGTACTCCTTCCGGACTAGAGCAGTACTTC
CASSTPSGLEQYF
>TRBV28|TRBD1|TRBJ1-3|.
TGTGCCAGCAGCCCCCAGACAGGGTGGAACACCATATATTTT
CASSPQTGWNTIYF
>TRBV7-6|.|TRBJ2-1|.
TGTGCCAGCAGCTTATATGGGGGGTCTAGCTCCTACAATGAGCAGTTCTTC
CASSLYGGSSSYNEQFF
>TRBV15|.|TRBJ1-2|.
TGTGCCACCAGCGAGGGGGGGCGGATTAACTATGGCTACACCTTC
CATSEGGRINYGYTF
>TRBV19|.|TRBJ2-1|.
TGTGCCAGTAGTAACTTCTACAATGAGCAGTTCTTC
CASSNFYNEQFF
>TRBV2|.|TRBJ2-2|.
TGTGCCAGCGGGGGGGCGATCCCCACCGGGGAGCTGTTTTTT
CASGGAIPTGELFF
>TRBV20-1|TRBD2|TRBJ2-3|.
TGCAGTGTTGGAGGGAGGGGTACGCAGTATTTT
CSVGGRGTQYF
>TRBV4-1|.|TRBJ1-1|.
TGCGCCAGCAGCCAATTAACAGGCTATTTTGGGTTGGGGGCTTTCTTT
CASSQLTGYFGLGAFF
>TRBV27|TRBD1|TRBJ2-7|.
TGTGCCAGCAGCTATGACAGGGGGCCCTACGAGCAGTACTTC
CASSYDRGPYEQYF
>TRBV6-4|.|TRBJ2-1|.
TGTGCCACCGGCCGGGACGGGAGTTTGGATGAGCAGTTCTTC
CATGRDGSLDEQFF
>TRBV4-1|.|TRBJ2-2|.
TGCGCCAGCAGCCCCCCGGGTACCGGGGAGCTGTTTTTT
CASSPPGTGELFF